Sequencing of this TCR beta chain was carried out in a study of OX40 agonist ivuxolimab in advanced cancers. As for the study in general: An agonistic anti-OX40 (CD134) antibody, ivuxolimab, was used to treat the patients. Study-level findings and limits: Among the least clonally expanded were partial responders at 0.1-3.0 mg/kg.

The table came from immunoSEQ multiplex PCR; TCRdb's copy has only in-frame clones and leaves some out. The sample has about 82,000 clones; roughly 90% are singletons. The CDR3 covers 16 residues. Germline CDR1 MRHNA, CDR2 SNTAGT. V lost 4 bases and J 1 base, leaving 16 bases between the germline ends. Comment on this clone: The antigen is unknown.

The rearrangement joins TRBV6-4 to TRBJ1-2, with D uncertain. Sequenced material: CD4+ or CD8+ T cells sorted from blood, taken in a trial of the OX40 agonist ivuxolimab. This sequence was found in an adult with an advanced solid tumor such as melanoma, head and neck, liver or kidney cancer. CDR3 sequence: CASSALALHHNYGYTF. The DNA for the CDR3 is TGTGCCAGCAGTGCGCTTGCCTTACACCATAACTATGGCTACACCTTC.